A single sample gave rise to the 30 T cell receptor beta chains below, sequenced in a study of T cells in Graves' hyperthyroidism and ophthalmopathy. Regions amplified from RNA transcripts were the TCR beta CDR3 regions. First-round RT-PCR targeting the TCR CDR3 was performed with the HTBI primer set. TCRdb redid the calling of the multiplex PCR reads with MiXCR, one entry per CDR3 protein. The data hold under 550,000 distinct CDR3 sequences, with 12% to 15% observed a single time. Material for sequencing was blood. The receptors were sampled from a woman between 18 and 30 years old with Graves' hyperthyroidism.

This clonotype was observed many times. This sequence joins TRBV6-1 and TRBJ1-5; D not certain. Germline lookup yields CDR1 MNHNS and CDR2 SASEGT. Trimming removed 3 bases from V and 2 bases from J, with 5 bases in between. The CDR3 has 13 residues. The CDR3 spells CASSDTRNQPQHF. Here the CDR3 DNA reads TGTGCCAGCAGTGACACACGCAATCAGCCCCAGCATTTT.

This clonotype has only a few counts. CDR3 nucleotide sequence: TGTGCCATCAGTGAGTCGTCTCAGGGCTTAACCTACGAGCAGTACTTC. This sequence encodes CAISESSQGLTYEQYF. The J gene is TRBJ2-7, the V gene TRBV10-3, with a possible D match to TRBD1 (5 bases). CDR3 length: 16 amino acids. Trimming stripped 0 bases from V and 2 bases from J, with 14 bases between. Germline CDR1 is ENHRY and CDR2 is SYGVKD.

This chain uses TRBV3-1 with TRBJ2-7; perhaps TRBD2 as D (6 bases). The J call may be incorrect, as the DNA end agrees better with TRBJ2-1. Germline values: CDR1 LGHDT, CDR2 YNNKEL (reference sequence). This CDR3 is built from 14 residues. The CDR3 DNA reads TGTGCCAGCAGCCAAGGTGGGGGGTCCTACGAGCAGTTCTTC. It is translated as CASSQGGGSYEQFF.

The chain couples TRBV9 to TRBJ1-2, with D perhaps TRBD1 (5 bases). Germline V gives CDR1 SGDLS, CDR2 YYNGEE. The CDR3 has 14 amino acids. V was cut by 0 bases and J by 6 bases, with 12 bases left in between. The CDR3 sequence is CASSVDAGWDGYTF. The DNA of the CDR3 is TGTGCCAGCAGCGTAGACGCAGGGTGGGATGGCTACACCTTC.

This clonotype was found many times. The J gene is TRBJ2-5, the V gene TRBV20-1; TRBD2 agrees at 8 bases. The germline V gene has CDR1 DFQATT and CDR2 SNEGSKA (reference sequence). V dropped 0 bases and J dropped 5; count of bases not matched to a gene: 8. The CDR3 extends over 15 amino acids. For the CDR3, the DNA is TGCAGTGCTAGAGATGGTCGGGGGGGCCCGGAGACCCAGTACTTC. This gives the protein CSARDGRGGPETQYF.

The chain employs TRBV7-2 and TRBJ2-2, with unresolved D. With 2 bases removed from V and 6 bases from J, the gap between germline ends came to 10 bases. Germline assignment: CDR1 SGHTA and CDR2 FQGNSA. The CDR3 covers 14 residues. For the CDR3, the DNA is TGTGCCAGCAGCTTAACCCGTGGGGCCGGGGAGCTGTTTTTT. Translating gives CASSLTRGAGELFF.

The V call is TRBV15, the J call TRBJ1-5, with a possible D match to TRBD1 (6 bases). Germline V gene lookup returns CDR1 LNHNV and CDR2 YYDKDF (reference sequence). The CDR3 consists of 14 residues. The V end was cut by 3 bases, the J end by 7 bases, with 13 bases between. The DNA of the CDR3 is TGTGCCACCAGCAGCGGGGGGGCAAGCCAGCCCCAGCATTTT. Encoded protein: CATSSGGASQPQHF.

This clonotype was observed many times. V is TRBV12-3 or TRBV12-4 and J is TRBJ1-5, with no clear D. The CDR3 is 17 amino acids. V shed 5 bases and J shed 0 bases, with 17 bases lying between them. CDR3 region: CASSPVGSPNSNQPQHF. CDR3 sequence (DNA): TGTGCCAGCAGTCCAGTTGGGTCACCCAATAGCAATCAGCCCCAGCATTTT.

This clonotype was picked up many times. This CDR3 is CASSPGLAGGSNEQFF. The DNA of the CDR3 is TGTGCCAGCTCACCCGGACTAGCGGGGGGATCCAATGAGCAGTTCTTC. The gene calls are TRBV18 and TRBJ2-1; 14 positions agree with TRBD2. From germline, CDR1 is KGHSH and CDR2 LQKENI. The CDR3 runs 16 residues. V lost 3 bases and J lost 6; bases outside the gene matches: 4.

This clonotype was seen many times. The chain combines TRBV5-1 with TRBJ2-1; D unclear. Trimming took 1 base from V and 5 from J, leaving 13 bases between them. The CDR3 contains 15 residues. The germline gives CDR1 SGHRS, CDR2 YFSETQ. The CDR3 loop reads CASSLSSGSNNEQFF. The CDR3 DNA sequence: TGCGCCAGCAGCTTGTCATCTGGCAGCAACAATGAGCAGTTCTTC.

This clonotype was counted many times. The V and J genes are TRBV28 and TRBJ2-6; no clear D. The CDR3 is 14 amino acids. Trimming shortened V by 6 bases and J by 0 bases, and 6 bases separated the two germline ends. Germline loops: CDR1 MDHEN, CDR2 SYDVKM. The CDR3 sequence: CASRESSGANVLTF. The CDR3 DNA sequence: TGTGCCAGCAGGGAGAGCTCTGGGGCCAACGTCCTGACTTTC.

This clonotype has only a few counts. Relative to the germline gene, one junction end is altered; a read error may explain this. The chain joins TRBV7-9 to TRBJ1-1; 7 bases align to TRBD1. This CDR3 is 17 amino acids long. CDR1 and CDR2 (germline): SEHNR, FQNEAQ (reference sequence). The CDR3 coding sequence is TGTGCCGGCAGCTTGAACAGGGGCCTAGGAAGGACCACTGAAGCTTTCTTT. Translating it yields CAGSLNRGLGRTTEAFF.

This clonotype has at least ten counts. The chain combines TRBV20-1 with TRBJ2-3; D assignment may be TRBD1 or TRBD2 (6 bases each). Between the trimmed V and J ends, which lost 6 bases and 5 bases, there was a span of 18 bases. Germline-derived CDR1 and CDR2 are DFQATT and SNEGSKA (reference sequence). There are 14 residues in the CDR3. The CDR3 DNA sequence: TGCAGTGCGGATACGGGGGCGGGGCGAGATACGCAGTATTTT. Encoded protein: CSADTGAGRDTQYF.

The chain joins TRBV20-1 to TRBJ2-5, with 7 bases matching TRBD2. Germline lookup yields CDR1 DFQATT and CDR2 SNEGSKA (reference sequence). The CDR3 is 16 amino acids. Trimming removed 4 bases from V and 0 bases from J; junction bases left unmatched: 11. Written as DNA, the CDR3 is TGCAGTGCTAACCCCCTTCGGCTAGCGGACCAAGAGACCCAGTACTTC. This gives the protein CSANPLRLADQETQYF.

This clonotype has a handful of counts. The chain combines TRBV28 with TRBJ2-2; 11 positions match TRBD2. Germline V gene sequence: CDR1 MDHEN, CDR2 SYDVKM. The CDR3 sequence is 17 residues long. The V and J ends lost 5 bases and 5 bases, in that order; junction bases with no gene match: 10. The CDR3 reads CASSEPLAGVETGELFF. Written as DNA, the CDR3 is TGTGCCAGCAGTGAACCACTAGCGGGAGTAGAAACCGGGGAGCTGTTTTTT.

V and J are TRBV19 and TRBJ1-1; a possible D gene is TRBD1 (5 bases). Germline V lookup: CDR1 LNHDA, CDR2 SQIVND (reference sequence). The CDR3 extends over 16 amino acids. V lost 7 bases, J lost 1 base, and 19 bases lay in between. CDR3 region: CASKRWGAGTNTEAFF. As DNA, the CDR3 is TGTGCCAGTAAGCGGTGGGGCGCTGGGACGAACACTGAAGCTTTCTTT.

On this clonotype itself: A much larger clone lies a single base off, so this may be a read error. The chain joins TRBV5-1 to TRBJ1-1; a possible D gene is TRBD1 (6 bases). The germline CDR1 and CDR2 sequences are SGHRS and YFSETQ. The CDR3 length is 13 residues. V was shortened by 6 bases and J by 5 bases, with 14 bases between the two germline ends. The CDR3 nucleotides read TGCGCCAGCACCCACAGGGCGGGGACTGAAGCTTTCTTT. This gives the protein CASTHRAGTEAFF.

This clonotype was seen many times. The chain combines TRBV27 with TRBJ2-7, with D perhaps matching TRBD1 (6 bases). Per germline, CDR1 MNHEY and CDR2 SMNVEV (reference sequence). V gave up 0 bases and J gave up 0 bases, with 6 bases separating them. The CDR3 has 14 amino acids. The CDR3 bases are TGTGCCAGCAGTTTATCGGACAGCTCCTACGAGCAGTACTTC. This translates into CASSLSDSSYEQYF.

This clonotype was seen ten or more times. This rearrangement joins TRBV27 to TRBJ2-6; 8 nucleotides align to TRBD1. V trimming: 5 bases; J trimming: 1 base; junction bases outside the gene matches: 10. From germline, CDR1 is MNHEY and CDR2 SMNVEV (reference sequence). The CDR3 covers 18 residues. The CDR3 spells CASSPGQDTSSGANVLTF. DNA of the CDR3: TGTGCCAGCAGTCCGGGACAGGATACATCTTCTGGGGCCAACGTCCTGACTTTC.

The rearrangement joins TRBV19 to TRBJ2-5; tentatively, D is TRBD1 (6 bases). This CDR3 region has 15 residues. V dropped 6 bases and J dropped 2 bases, with 16 bases sitting between them. Germline values: CDR1 LNHDA, CDR2 SQIVND (reference sequence). CDR3 protein: CASRSSGTNQETQYF. The CDR3 DNA reads TGTGCCAGTAGAAGCTCCGGGACAAATCAAGAGACCCAGTACTTC.

This clonotype was counted ten times or more. The chain is built from TRBV28 and TRBJ1-4, with D possibly matching TRBD1 (6 bases). This CDR3 has 14 residues. Germline assignment: CDR1 MDHEN and CDR2 SYDVKM. V was cut by 6 bases and J by 5 bases, with 13 bases left in between. The CDR3 sequence is CASRPGHPNEKLFF. The CDR3 region has the DNA TGTGCCAGCAGGCCGGGACACCCAAATGAAAAACTGTTTTTT.

This chain connects TRBV11-2 to TRBJ2-1; 7 positions agree with TRBD1. The CDR3 length is 16 residues. Germline trimming cut 5 bases from V and 3 bases from J; bases unmatched to any gene: 10. Germline V lookup: CDR1 SGHAT, CDR2 FQNNGV. CDR3 residues: CASSPTGVALYNEQFF. CDR3 DNA: TGTGCCAGCAGCCCCACAGGGGTGGCCCTCTACAATGAGCAGTTCTTC.

This clonotype occurred many times. V and J are TRBV12-3 or TRBV12-4 and TRBJ2-7; D is possibly TRBD1 or TRBD2 (6 bases each). The CDR3 is 14 residues long. V lost 7 bases to trimming and J lost 2 bases, with 15 bases between them. The DNA of the CDR3 is TGTGCCAGCAACCTATGGGGGGACACCTACGAGCAGTACTTC. Its translation: CASNLWGDTYEQYF.

This clonotype was detected ten times or more. This chain connects TRBV5-1 to TRBJ2-1; D gene ambiguous. Germline-derived CDR1 and CDR2 are SGHRS and YFSETQ. CDR3 length equals 16 residues. Trimming removed 4 bases from V and 0 bases from J, with 14 bases in between. CDR3 nucleotide sequence: TGCGCCAGCAGCCGGATTTTCCCCAGCTCCTACAATGAGCAGTTCTTC. Protein product: CASSRIFPSSYNEQFF.

The V and J genes are TRBV9 and TRBJ2-5, with D possibly TRBD1 on 6 matching bases. CDR1 is SGDLS, CDR2 YYNGEE, per germline. The CDR3 is 16 residues long. Trimming cost V 4 bases and J 3 bases, with 19 bases left between them. The CDR3 DNA sequence: TGTGCCAGCAGCCGCTCCCTAGCCAGGGGTGAAGAGACCCAGTACTTC. This translates into CASSRSLARGEETQYF.

This clonotype was detected only a few times. The V and J genes are TRBV9 and TRBJ2-6, with 8 bases fitting TRBD1. Germline values: CDR1 SGDLS, CDR2 YYNGEE. V lost 7 bases, J lost 1 base, and 4 bases stayed unmatched. The length of the CDR3 is 15 residues. The CDR3 protein is CASGWTGSGANVLTF. Here the CDR3 DNA reads TGTGCCAGCGGATGGACAGGGTCTGGGGCCAACGTCCTGACTTTC.

This clonotype was picked up a small number of times. The gene calls are TRBV7-8 and TRBJ2-1, with 12 positions matching TRBD2. The CDR3 sequence is 18 residues long. The germline V gene encodes CDR1 SGHVS and CDR2 FQNEAQ. The V and J ends lost 4 bases and 6 bases, in that order; junction bases with no gene match: 13. Written as DNA, the CDR3 is TGTGCCAGCAGCTCCTTAGGGGCCAGACTAGCGGGGGCCAATGAGCAGTTCTTC. This codes for CASSSLGARLAGANEQFF.

This clonotype has more than one count but fewer than ten. This sequence joins TRBV30 and TRBJ1-1, with TRBD1 as a possible D gene (5 bases). The CDR3 totals 11 residues. CDR1 GTSNPN and CDR2 SVGIG come from the germline V gene (reference sequence). V lost 4 bases, J lost 7 bases, and 10 bases lay in between. The CDR3 coding sequence is TGTGCCTGGAACTCTGACAGTGAAGCTTTCTTT. Translating gives CAWNSDSEAFF.

This clonotype has a count of ten or more. This sequence joins TRBV18 and TRBJ2-7; D gene ambiguous. The CDR3 contains 12 residues. Germline values: CDR1 KGHSH, CDR2 LQKENI. The germline V and J ends were trimmed by 3 bases and 3 bases, with 6 bases remaining between them. The CDR3 loop reads CASSPQYYEQYF. CDR3 DNA sequence: TGTGCCAGCTCACCCCAGTACTACGAGCAGTACTTC. The whole variable domain, remainder taken from reference TRBV18 and TRBJ2-7, is NAGVMQNPRHLVRRRGQEARLRCSPMKGHSHVYWYRQLPEEGLKFMVYLQKENIIDESGMPKERFSAEFPKEGPSILRIQQVVRGDSAAYFCASSPQYYEQYFGPGTRLTVT.

This clonotype appeared many times. V is TRBV29-1 and J is TRBJ2-3; the D gene is possibly TRBD1 (6 bases). The CDR3 loop spans 12 amino acids. The V end lost 8 bases, the J end lost 1 base, and 10 bases lay between the germline ends. In germline, CDR1 is SQVTM, CDR2 ANQGSEA. The chain's CDR3 is CSSGDGTDTQYF. As DNA, the CDR3 is TGCAGCTCAGGGGACGGCACAGATACGCAGTATTTT.